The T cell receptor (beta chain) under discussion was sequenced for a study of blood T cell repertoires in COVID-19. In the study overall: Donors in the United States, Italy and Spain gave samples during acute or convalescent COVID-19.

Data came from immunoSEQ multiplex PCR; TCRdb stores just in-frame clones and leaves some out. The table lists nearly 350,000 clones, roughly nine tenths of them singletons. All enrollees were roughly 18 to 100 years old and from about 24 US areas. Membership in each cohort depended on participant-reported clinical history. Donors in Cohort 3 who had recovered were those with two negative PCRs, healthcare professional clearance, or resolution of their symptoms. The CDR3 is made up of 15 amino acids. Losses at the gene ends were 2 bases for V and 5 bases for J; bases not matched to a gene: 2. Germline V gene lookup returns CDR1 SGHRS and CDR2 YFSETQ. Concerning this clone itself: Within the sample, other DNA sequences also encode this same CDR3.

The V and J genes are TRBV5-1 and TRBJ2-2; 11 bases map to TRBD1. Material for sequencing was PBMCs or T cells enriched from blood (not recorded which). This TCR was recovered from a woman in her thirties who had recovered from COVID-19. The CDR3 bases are TGCGCCAGCAGCTTAGGACAGGGGGCTACCGGGGAGCTGTTTTTT. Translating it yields CASSLGQGATGELFF.